Reported below is one T cell receptor beta chain. Its antigen is as yet unknown. Germline V gene sequence: CDR1 MDHEN, CDR2 SYDVKM. There are 20 residues in the CDR3. After removal of 1 base from V and 0 bases from J, the junction contained 12 bases not matched to a gene. This table comes from immunoSEQ multiplex PCR, and its TCRdb copy is limited to in-frame clones, with some not included. This table holds 50,000 or so clones, over 80% found once. This sample was included in a study of cytotoxic CD8 clonotypes in ibrutinib-treated CLL. Study-level results: At baseline, clonality was higher than in age-matched healthy donors and correlated with CD8+ counts.

The sequence came from a human donor with chronic lymphocytic leukemia. Sequencing was performed on PBMCs, taken after 24 months of ibrutinib treatment. The rearrangement uses TRBV28 and TRBJ2-2; 9 bases are shared with TRBD2. The CDR3 DNA reads TGTGCCAGCAGTTTATATTGGACTAGCGAGAGGGAGGCGAACACCGGGGAGCTGTTTTTT. Encoded protein: CASSLYWTSEREANTGELFF.